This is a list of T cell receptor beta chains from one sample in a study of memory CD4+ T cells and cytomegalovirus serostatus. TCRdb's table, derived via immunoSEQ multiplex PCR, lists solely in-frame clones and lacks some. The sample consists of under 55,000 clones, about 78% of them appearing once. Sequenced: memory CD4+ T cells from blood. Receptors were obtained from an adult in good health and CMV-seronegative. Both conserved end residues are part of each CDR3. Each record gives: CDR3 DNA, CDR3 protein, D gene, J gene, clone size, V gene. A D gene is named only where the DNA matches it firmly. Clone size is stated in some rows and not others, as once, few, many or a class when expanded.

cdr3_nt: TGTGCCAGCAGCCGACTCTTCCGGGACAGGGTTTCTACCTACAATGAGCAGTTCTTC; cdr3_aa: CASSRLFRDRVSTYNEQFF; d_call: TRBD1; j_call: TRBJ2-1; clone_size: NA; v_call: TRBV5-5
cdr3_nt: TGTGCCAGCAGTCTCGACAGGGCCTATGGCTACACCTTC; cdr3_aa: CASSLDRAYGYTF; d_call: TRBD1; j_call: TRBJ1-2; clone_size: few; v_call: TRBV27
cdr3_nt: TGCGCCAGCACCGGGCCCTACGAAGCGGGGCACACAGATACGCAGTATTTT; cdr3_aa: CASTGPYEAGHTDTQYF; d_call: TRBD2; j_call: TRBJ2-3; clone_size: NA; v_call: TRBV5-1
cdr3_nt: TGTGCCAGCAGATTTAGCGGGGAGCAGTTCTTC; cdr3_aa: CASRFSGEQFF; d_call: TRBD2; j_call: TRBJ2-1; clone_size: NA; v_call: TRBV6-5
cdr3_nt: TGTGCCTGGACGCGACAAGACTCCTACGAGCAGTACTTC; cdr3_aa: CAWTRQDSYEQYF; d_call: NA; j_call: TRBJ2-7; clone_size: few; v_call: TRBV30
cdr3_nt: TGTGCCAGCAGTGAGGGGGGACGGACGAACACTGAAGCTTTCTTT; cdr3_aa: CASSEGGRTNTEAFF; d_call: NA; j_call: TRBJ1-1; clone_size: NA; v_call: TRBV28
cdr3_nt: TGTGCCAGCAGCCCGACAGGGACAAACACCGGGGAGCTGTTTTTT; cdr3_aa: CASSPTGTNTGELFF; d_call: TRBD1; j_call: TRBJ2-2; clone_size: few; v_call: TRBV7-3
cdr3_nt: TGCGCCAGCAGGCGGGGTGGACAGCCTTTAGATACGCAGTATTTT; cdr3_aa: CASRRGGQPLDTQYF; d_call: NA; j_call: TRBJ2-3; clone_size: NA; v_call: TRBV5-1
cdr3_nt: TGTGCCAGCAGCTTACAGGCTAACTATGGCTACACCTTC; cdr3_aa: CASSLQANYGYTF; d_call: NA; j_call: TRBJ1-2; clone_size: NA; v_call: TRBV6-5
cdr3_nt: TGTGCCAGCAGCATAGCGGCTAGCACAGATACGCAGTATTTT; cdr3_aa: CASSIAASTDTQYF; d_call: NA; j_call: TRBJ2-3; clone_size: NA; v_call: TRBV6-1
cdr3_nt: TGTGCCAGCAGCCGCGGACCCCAAGAGACCCAGTACTTC; cdr3_aa: CASSRGPQETQYF; d_call: NA; j_call: TRBJ2-5; clone_size: NA; v_call: TRBV11-1
cdr3_nt: TGCGCCAGCAGTGAGTTTGGCAGCTCTGGGGCCAACGTCCTGACTTTC; cdr3_aa: CASSEFGSSGANVLTF; d_call: NA; j_call: TRBJ2-6; clone_size: NA; v_call: TRBV10-2
cdr3_nt: TGCGCCAGCAGCCCCCTCTCGGGGACAGGGAGTTGGGAGCAGTACTTC; cdr3_aa: CASSPLSGTGSWEQYF; d_call: TRBD1; j_call: TRBJ2-7; clone_size: NA; v_call: TRBV5-1
cdr3_nt: TGTGCCAGCAGTTTAGAGAACACCGGGGAGCTGTTTTTT; cdr3_aa: CASSLENTGELFF; d_call: NA; j_call: TRBJ2-2; clone_size: once; v_call: TRBV27
cdr3_nt: TGTGCCAGTAGTATAAAGGGCTACGAGCAGTACTTC; cdr3_aa: CASSIKGYEQYF; d_call: NA; j_call: TRBJ2-7; clone_size: NA; v_call: TRBV19